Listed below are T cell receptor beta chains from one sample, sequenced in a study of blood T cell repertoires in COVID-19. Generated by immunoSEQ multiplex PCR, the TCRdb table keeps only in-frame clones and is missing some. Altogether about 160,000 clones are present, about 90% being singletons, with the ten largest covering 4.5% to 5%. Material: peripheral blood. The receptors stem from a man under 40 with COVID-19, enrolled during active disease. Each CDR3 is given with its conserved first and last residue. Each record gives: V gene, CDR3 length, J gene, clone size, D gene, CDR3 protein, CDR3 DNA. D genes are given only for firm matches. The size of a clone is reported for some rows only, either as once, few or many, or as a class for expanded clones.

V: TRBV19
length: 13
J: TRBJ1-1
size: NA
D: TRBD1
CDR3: CASNKAGGTEAFF
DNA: TGTGCCAGTAACAAGGCAGGGGGCACGGAAGCTTTCTTT

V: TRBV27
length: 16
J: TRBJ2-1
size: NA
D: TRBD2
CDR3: CASSSLAGGLRNEQFF
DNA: TGTGCCAGCAGTTCCTTAGCGGGAGGCTTGCGTAATGAGCAGTTCTTC

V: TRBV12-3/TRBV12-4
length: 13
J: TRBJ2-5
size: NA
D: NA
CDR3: CASSLRGSETQYF
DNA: TGTGCCAGCAGTTTAAGGGGGTCAGAGACCCAGTACTTC

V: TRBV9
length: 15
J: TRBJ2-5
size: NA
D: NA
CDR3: CASSASGRKAETQYF
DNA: TGTGCCAGCAGCGCAAGTGGGCGTAAAGCAGAGACCCAGTACTTC

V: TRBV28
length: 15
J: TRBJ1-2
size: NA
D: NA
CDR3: CASSSTGIANYGYTF
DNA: TGTGCCAGCAGTTCTACAGGAATAGCTAACTATGGCTACACCTTC

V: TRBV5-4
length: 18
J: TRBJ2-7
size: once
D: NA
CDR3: CASSSYLRTGQGTYEQYF
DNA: TGTGCCAGCAGCTCCTACCTACGCACAGGGCAGGGAACCTACGAGCAGTACTTC

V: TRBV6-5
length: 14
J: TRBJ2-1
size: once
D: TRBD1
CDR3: CASSPGTGVHEQFF
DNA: TGTGCCAGCAGTCCCGGGACAGGCGTACATGAGCAGTTCTTC

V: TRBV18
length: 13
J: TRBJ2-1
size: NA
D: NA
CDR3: CASSPLARDEQFF
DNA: TGTGCCAGCTCACCCCTAGCGAGGGATGAGCAGTTCTTC

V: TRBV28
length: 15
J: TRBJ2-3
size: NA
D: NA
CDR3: CASSFETGGTDTQYF
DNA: TGTGCCAGCAGTTTCGAGACAGGAGGCACAGATACGCAGTATTTT

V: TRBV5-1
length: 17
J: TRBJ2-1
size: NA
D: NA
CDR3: CASSPISTGFSYNEQFF
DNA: TGCGCCAGCAGCCCCATCTCGACAGGTTTTTCCTACAATGAGCAGTTCTTC

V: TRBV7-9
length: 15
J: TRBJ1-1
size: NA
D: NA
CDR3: CASSSSGTMNTEAFF
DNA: TGTGCCAGCAGCTCATCCGGGACAATGAACACTGAAGCTTTCTTT

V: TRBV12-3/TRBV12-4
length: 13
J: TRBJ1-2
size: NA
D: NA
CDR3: CASRRGREYGYTF
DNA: TGTGCCAGCAGGCGGGGACGGGAATATGGCTACACCTTC

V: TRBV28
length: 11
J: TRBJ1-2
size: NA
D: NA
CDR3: CAIMGGDGYTF
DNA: TGTGCTATAATGGGGGGGGATGGCTACACCTTC

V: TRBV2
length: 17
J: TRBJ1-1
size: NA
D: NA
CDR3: CASSARSPGGMNTEAFF
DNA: TGTGCCAGCAGTGCTCGGTCTCCGGGGGGAATGAACACTGAAGCTTTCTTT

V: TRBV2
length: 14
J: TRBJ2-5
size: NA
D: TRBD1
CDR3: CATDRGTHQETQYF
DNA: TGTGCTACGGACAGGGGCACCCACCAAGAGACCCAGTACTTC

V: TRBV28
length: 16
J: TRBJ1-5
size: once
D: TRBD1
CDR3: CASSPPGQGYHQPQHF
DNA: TGTGCCAGCAGCCCTCCGGGACAGGGGTACCATCAGCCCCAGCATTTT

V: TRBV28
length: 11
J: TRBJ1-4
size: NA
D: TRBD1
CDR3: CAIGQGEKLFF
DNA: TGTGCCATCGGACAGGGGGAAAAACTGTTTTTT

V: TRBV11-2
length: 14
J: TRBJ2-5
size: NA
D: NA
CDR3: CASSLEAGAETQYF
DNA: TGTGCCAGCAGCTTAGAGGCAGGGGCGGAGACCCAGTACTTC

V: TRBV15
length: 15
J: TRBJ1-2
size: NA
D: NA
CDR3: CATSRARQALYGYTF
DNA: TGTGCCACCAGCAGAGCTCGACAGGCGCTCTATGGCTACACCTTC

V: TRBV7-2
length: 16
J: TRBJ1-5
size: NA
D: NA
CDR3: CASSLVSTADNQPQHF
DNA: TGTGCCAGCAGCTTAGTAAGCACAGCCGACAATCAGCCCCAGCATTTT

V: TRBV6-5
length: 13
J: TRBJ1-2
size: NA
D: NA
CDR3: CASKYDRNYGYTF
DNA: TGTGCCAGCAAGTACGACAGAAACTATGGCTACACCTTC

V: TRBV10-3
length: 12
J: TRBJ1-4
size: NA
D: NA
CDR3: CATSDKAEKLFF
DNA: TGTGCCACCTCGGACAAGGCTGAAAAACTGTTTTTT

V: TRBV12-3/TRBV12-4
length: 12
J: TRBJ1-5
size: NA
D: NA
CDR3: CASSFGGQPQHF
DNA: TGTGCCAGCAGTTTCGGGGGGCAGCCCCAGCATTTT

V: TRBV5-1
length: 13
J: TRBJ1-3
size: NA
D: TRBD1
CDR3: CASGTGSGNTIYF
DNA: TGCGCCAGCGGGACAGGGTCTGGAAACACCATATATTTT

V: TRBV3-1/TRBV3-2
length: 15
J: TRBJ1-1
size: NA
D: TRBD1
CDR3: CASSQLDRRNTEAFF
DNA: TGTGCCAGCAGCCAATTGGACAGGAGGAACACTGAAGCTTTCTTT

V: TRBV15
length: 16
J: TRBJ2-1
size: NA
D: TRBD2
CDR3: CATSRDKSGGYNEQFF
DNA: TGTGCCACCAGCAGAGATAAATCGGGGGGCTACAATGAGCAGTTCTTC

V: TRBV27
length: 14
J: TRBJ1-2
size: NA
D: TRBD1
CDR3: CASSLTGTFKGYTF
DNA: TGTGCCAGCAGTTTGACAGGGACATTCAAGGGCTACACCTTC

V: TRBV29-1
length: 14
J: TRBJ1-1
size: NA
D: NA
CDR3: CSVGSRLSGTEAFF
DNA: TGCAGCGTTGGGAGTCGCCTATCGGGGACTGAAGCTTTCTTT

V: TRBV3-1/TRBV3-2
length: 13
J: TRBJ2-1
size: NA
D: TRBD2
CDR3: CASIIAGQNEQFF
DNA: TGTGCCAGCATTATAGCGGGCCAAAATGAGCAGTTCTTC

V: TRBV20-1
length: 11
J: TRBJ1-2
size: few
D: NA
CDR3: CSATRGGGYTF
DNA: TGCAGTGCTACCCGTGGGGGGGGCTACACCTTC

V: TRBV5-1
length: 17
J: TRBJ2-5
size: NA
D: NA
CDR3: CASSLAPTGEGQETQYF
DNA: TGCGCCAGCAGCTTGGCCCCGACAGGTGAGGGCCAAGAGACCCAGTACTTC

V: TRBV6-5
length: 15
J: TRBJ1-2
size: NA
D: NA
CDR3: CASKLPGQTNYGYTF
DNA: TGTGCCAGCAAGTTACCCGGACAGACGAACTATGGCTACACCTTC

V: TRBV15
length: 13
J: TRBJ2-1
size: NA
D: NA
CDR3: CATSIEGYNEQFF
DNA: TGTGCCACCAGCATCGAGGGCTACAATGAGCAGTTCTTC

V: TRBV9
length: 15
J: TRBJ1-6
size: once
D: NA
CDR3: CASSPTGGYNSPLHF
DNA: TGTGCCAGCAGCCCCACGGGGGGGTATAATTCACCCCTCCACTTT

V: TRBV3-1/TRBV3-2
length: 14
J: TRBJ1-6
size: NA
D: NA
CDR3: CASSHLGQNSPLHF
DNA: TGTGCCAGCAGCCATTTGGGACAAAATTCACCCCTCCACTTT

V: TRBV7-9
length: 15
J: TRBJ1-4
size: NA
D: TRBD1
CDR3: CASSLQGAPNEKLFF
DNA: TGTGCCAGCAGCTTACAGGGGGCGCCTAATGAAAAACTGTTTTTT

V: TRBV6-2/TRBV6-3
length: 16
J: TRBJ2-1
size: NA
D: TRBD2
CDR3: CASSYSTSGGTMKQFF
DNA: TGTGCCAGCAGTTACTCGACTAGCGGGGGTACAATGAAGCAGTTCTTC

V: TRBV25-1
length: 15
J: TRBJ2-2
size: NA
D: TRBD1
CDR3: CASQRTGGGTGELFF
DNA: TGTGCCAGCCAGCGGACAGGGGGAGGCACCGGGGAGCTGTTTTTT

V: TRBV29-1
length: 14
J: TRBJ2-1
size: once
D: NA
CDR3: CSVEGVFLRDEQFF
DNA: TGCAGCGTTGAAGGAGTCTTTCTCAGGGATGAGCAGTTCTTC

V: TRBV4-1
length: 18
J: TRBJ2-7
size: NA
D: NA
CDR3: CASSQDQILGGDSYEQYF
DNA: TGCGCCAGCAGCCAAGATCAGATCCTAGGAGGGGACTCCTACGAGCAGTACTTC

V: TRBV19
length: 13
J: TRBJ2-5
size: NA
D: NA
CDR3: CASSIDGEETQYF
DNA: TGTGCCAGTAGTATAGATGGAGAAGAGACCCAGTACTTC

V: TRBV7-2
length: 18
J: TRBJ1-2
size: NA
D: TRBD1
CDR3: CASSPTSGQGVIGYGYTF
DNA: TGTGCCAGCAGCCCCACGTCGGGACAGGGCGTTATAGGCTATGGCTACACCTTC

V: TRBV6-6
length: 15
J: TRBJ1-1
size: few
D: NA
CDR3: CASSYPRVRSTEAFF
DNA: TGTGCCAGCAGTTACCCGAGGGTCAGGAGTACTGAAGCTTTCTTT

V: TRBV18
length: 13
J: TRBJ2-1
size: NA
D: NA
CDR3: CASSPRQDNEQFF
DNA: TGTGCCAGCTCACCCCGACAGGACAATGAGCAGTTCTTC

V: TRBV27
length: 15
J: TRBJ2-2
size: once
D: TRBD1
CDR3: CASSLTGAGTGELFF
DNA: TGTGCCAGCAGTCTCACAGGGGCGGGCACCGGGGAGCTGTTTTTT

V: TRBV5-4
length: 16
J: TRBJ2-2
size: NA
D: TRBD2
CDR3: CATSLGGGPYTGELFF
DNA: TGTGCCACGTCTCTCGGGGGGGGGCCGTACACCGGGGAGCTGTTTTTT

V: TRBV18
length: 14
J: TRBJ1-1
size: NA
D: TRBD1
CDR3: CASSVSGGHTEAFF
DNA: TGTGCCAGCTCCGTTTCAGGGGGTCATACTGAAGCTTTCTTT

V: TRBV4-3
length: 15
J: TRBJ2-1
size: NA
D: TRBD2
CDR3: CASSASGSWWNEQFF
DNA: TGCGCCAGCAGCGCCAGCGGGAGTTGGTGGAATGAGCAGTTCTTC

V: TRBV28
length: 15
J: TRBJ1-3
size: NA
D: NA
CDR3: CASSQGLLSGNTIYF
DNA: TGTGCCAGCAGCCAGGGACTGCTCTCTGGAAACACCATATATTTT

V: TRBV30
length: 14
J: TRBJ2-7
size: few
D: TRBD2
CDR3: CAWSNGLAGGEQYF
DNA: TGTGCCTGGAGTAATGGACTAGCGGGCGGTGAGCAGTACTTC

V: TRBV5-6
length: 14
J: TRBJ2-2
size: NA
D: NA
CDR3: CASSLVTGHKELFF
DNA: TGTGCCAGCAGCTTGGTCACAGGGCATAAGGAGCTGTTTTTT

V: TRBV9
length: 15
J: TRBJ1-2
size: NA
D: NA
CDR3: CASSVGGDQSYGYTF
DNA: TGTGCCAGCAGCGTAGGCGGCGACCAGAGCTATGGCTACACCTTC

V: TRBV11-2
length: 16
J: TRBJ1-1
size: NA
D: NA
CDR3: CASSLGVGTSVAEAFF
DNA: TGTGCCAGCAGCTTGGGGGTGGGGACAAGTGTTGCTGAAGCTTTCTTT

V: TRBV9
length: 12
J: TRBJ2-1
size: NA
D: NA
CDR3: CASSVETNEQFF
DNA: TGTGCCAGCAGCGTAGAGACAAATGAGCAGTTCTTC

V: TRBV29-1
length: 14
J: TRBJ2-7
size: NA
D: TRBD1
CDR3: CSVEAWTGTREQYF
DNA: TGCAGCGTTGAAGCGTGGACAGGTACCCGCGAGCAGTACTTC

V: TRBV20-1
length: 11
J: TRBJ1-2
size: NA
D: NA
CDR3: CSAGGVYGYTF
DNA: TGCAGTGCTGGGGGGGTCTATGGCTACACCTTC

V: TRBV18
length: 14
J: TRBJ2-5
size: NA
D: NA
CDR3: CASSPVSQAETQYF
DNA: TGTGCCAGCTCCCCAGTGAGTCAGGCGGAGACCCAGTACTTC

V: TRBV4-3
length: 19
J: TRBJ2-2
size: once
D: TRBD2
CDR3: CASSQNPSGSVGAAGELFF
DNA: TGCGCCAGCAGCCAAAACCCTAGCGGGAGTGTAGGTGCGGCCGGGGAGCTGTTTTTT